A selection of T cell receptor beta chains follows, all from one sample in a study of T cell responses to AZD1222 COVID-19 vaccine. The method was immunoSEQ multiplex PCR; TCRdb's version includes in-frame clones alone and lacks a portion of them. Of over 150,000 clones in the sample, approximately 86% were seen once. Specimen: peripheral blood, collected on day 0 of AZD1222 vaccination. The receptor set was obtained from an adult in good health. Each CDR3 is given with its conserved first and last residue. The order of the fields is D gene, V gene, J gene, clone size, CDR3 DNA, CDR3 protein. A D gene is named only where the DNA matches it firmly. Where a row states a size, it is once, few, many or the class of an expanded clone; other rows omit it.

-,TRBV9,TRBJ2-3,once,TGTGCCAGCAGCCCACGGTCTGCCGGAGATACGCAGTATTTT,CASSPRSAGDTQYF
TRBD1,TRBV28,TRBJ1-1,-,TGTGCCAGCAGATCCGGTGGCCCAGGACAGGGGACTGAAGCTTTCTTT,CASRSGGPGQGTEAFF
TRBD2,TRBV7-2,TRBJ2-7,-,TGTGCCAGCAGCTTATGGACTAGCGGGAGCCACGAGCAGTACTTC,CASSLWTSGSHEQYF
-,TRBV5-8,TRBJ2-7,once,TGTGCCAGCAGCTTGAGGAGCGTCCTCTCCTACGAGCAGTACTTC,CASSLRSVLSYEQYF
-,TRBV30,TRBJ1-1,-,TGTGCCTGGAGCATATTCGGCACTGAAGCTTTCTTT,CAWSIFGTEAFF
-,TRBV7-2,TRBJ1-5,-,TGTGCCAGCAGCTTCCCCAATCAGCCCCAGCATTTT,CASSFPNQPQHF
-,TRBV5-8,TRBJ1-6,-,TGTGCCAGCAGCTTGGCCGGCGGGCAGGGCTCACCCCTCCACTTT,CASSLAGGQGSPLHF
-,TRBV6-2/TRBV6-3,TRBJ2-3,-,TGTGCCAGCAGCGTCCACGATACGCAGTATTTT,CASSVHDTQYF
TRBD1,TRBV15,TRBJ2-1,-,TGTGCCACCAGCCTCGGACAGGGCGATGAGCAGTTCTTC,CATSLGQGDEQFF
TRBD2,TRBV2,TRBJ2-7,-,TGTGCCAGCAGCGTCGGACTAGCGATCGCCTACGAGCAGTACTTC,CASSVGLAIAYEQYF
-,TRBV4-2,TRBJ1-3,few,TGTGCCAGCAGCCCGGCGACGACAAAGAGCTCTGGAAACACCATATATTTT,CASSPATTKSSGNTIYF
-,TRBV11-2,TRBJ1-1,-,TGTGCCAGCAGCTTAGGGGGGATGAACACTGAAGCTTTCTTT,CASSLGGMNTEAFF
TRBD2,TRBV7-9,TRBJ2-7,-,TGTGCCAGCAGCTTGGTCCGGGAGGGATCCTACGAGCAGTACTTC,CASSLVREGSYEQYF
-,TRBV5-1,TRBJ2-1,-,TGCGCCAGCAGCTTGGACGCTATAAGTAATGAGCAGTTCTTC,CASSLDAISNEQFF
TRBD2,TRBV28,TRBJ2-3,-,TGTGCCAGCAGTCGGGGGGACTACACAGATACGCAGTATTTT,CASSRGDYTDTQYF
TRBD1,TRBV5-4,TRBJ1-4,once,TGTGCCAGCAGCAGGACAGGGGCTCGTAATGAAAAACTGTTTTTT,CASSRTGARNEKLFF
-,TRBV15,TRBJ1-2,few,TGTGCCACCAGCTCACGTTCGGGGTTTAACTATGGCTACACCTTC,CATSSRSGFNYGYTF
-,TRBV19,TRBJ2-6,-,TGTGCCAGTATCGGCAGAGTGAGAGGGGCCAACGTCCTGACTTTC,CASIGRVRGANVLTF
-,TRBV11-2,TRBJ2-4,-,TGTGCCAGCAGCTTAGTACAACAGGGCAAAAACATTCAGTACTTC,CASSLVQQGKNIQYF
-,TRBV7-2,TRBJ1-1,-,TGTGCCAGCAGCTTAGACGTCTTGAACACTGAAGCTTTCTTT,CASSLDVLNTEAFF
-,TRBV7-2,TRBJ2-2,-,TGTGCCAGCAGGAGAGGGCCGAACACCGGGGAGCTGTTTTTT,CASRRGPNTGELFF
-,TRBV5-4,TRBJ2-7,-,TGTGCCAGCAGCTCGGTTGGGAGGTCCCCCTCAAAGGAGGAGTACTTC,CASSSVGRSPSKEEYF
-,TRBV30,TRBJ2-7,-,TGTGCCTGGACAAGGCAACTAGCTAACTACGAGCAGTACTTC,CAWTRQLANYEQYF
-,TRBV6-5,TRBJ1-6,-,TGTGCCAGCGGCGCGACGGGTTATTCACCCCTCCACTTT,CASGATGYSPLHF
-,TRBV7-9,TRBJ1-5,-,TGTGCCAGCAGCTTCAGCCAGGTCGGTCAGCCCCAGCATTTT,CASSFSQVGQPQHF
-,TRBV19,TRBJ2-1,-,TGTGCCAGTAGTCCCTACTCCGGGTCCCCCTCGTACAATGAGCAGTTCTTC,CASSPYSGSPSYNEQFF
-,TRBV29-1,TRBJ2-7,-,TGCAGCGTTGAAGGGACTTCCGCCTACGAGCAGTACTTC,CSVEGTSAYEQYF
-,TRBV10-3,TRBJ2-1,-,TGTGCCATCAGTGAGTCGCGAGGGGCTGGTGAGCAGTTCTTC,CAISESRGAGEQFF
-,TRBV5-1,TRBJ2-7,-,TGCGCCAGCAGCTTCAGGAGAAACGAGCAGTACTTC,CASSFRRNEQYF
-,TRBV3-1/TRBV3-2,TRBJ2-3,once,TGTGCCAGCAGCAGACTAGAACCAGATACGCAGTATTTT,CASSRLEPDTQYF
-,TRBV19,TRBJ2-7,-,TGTGCCAGTAGGAAAGCCGGGGTCGGGAACGAGCAGTACTTC,CASRKAGVGNEQYF
TRBD1,TRBV11-3,TRBJ2-1,-,TGTGCCAGCAGCCCCTACAGGGGGCGAGGGAATGAGCAGTTCTTC,CASSPYRGRGNEQFF
-,TRBV11-1,TRBJ2-7,once,TGTGCCAGCAGCACCACCCTAGGGACCTACGAGCAGTACTTC,CASSTTLGTYEQYF
TRBD2,TRBV19,TRBJ2-7,-,TGTGCCAGTACTTCGTTGGCGGGAGGGATTCAACTGTACTTC,CASTSLAGGIQLYF
-,TRBV11-2,TRBJ2-3,once,TGTGCCAGCAGCCCGTGGGATACGCAGTATTTT,CASSPWDTQYF
-,TRBV19,TRBJ2-7,-,TGTGCCAGTAGTCGTCGGGACACCTACTACGAGCAGTACTTC,CASSRRDTYYEQYF
-,TRBV6-5,TRBJ2-4,-,TGTGCCAGCAACCGGGACACTGTAAACATTCAGTACTTC,CASNRDTVNIQYF
-,TRBV18,TRBJ1-5,-,TGTGCCAGCTCGGGGGCAGGGAACAGCAATCAGCCCCAGCATTTT,CASSGAGNSNQPQHF
-,TRBV5-5,TRBJ1-1,few,TGTGCCAGCAGCGCCGCCGGGACATTTTATGAAGCTTTCTTT,CASSAAGTFYEAFF
TRBD2,TRBV5-1,TRBJ2-7,once,TGCGCCAGCAGCCCGGGACTAGCGGGAGGGGTCTACGAGCAGTACTTC,CASSPGLAGGVYEQYF
-,TRBV3-1/TRBV3-2,TRBJ1-2,-,TGTGCCAGCAGCCAAGATGTACAGTATGGCTACACCTTC,CASSQDVQYGYTF